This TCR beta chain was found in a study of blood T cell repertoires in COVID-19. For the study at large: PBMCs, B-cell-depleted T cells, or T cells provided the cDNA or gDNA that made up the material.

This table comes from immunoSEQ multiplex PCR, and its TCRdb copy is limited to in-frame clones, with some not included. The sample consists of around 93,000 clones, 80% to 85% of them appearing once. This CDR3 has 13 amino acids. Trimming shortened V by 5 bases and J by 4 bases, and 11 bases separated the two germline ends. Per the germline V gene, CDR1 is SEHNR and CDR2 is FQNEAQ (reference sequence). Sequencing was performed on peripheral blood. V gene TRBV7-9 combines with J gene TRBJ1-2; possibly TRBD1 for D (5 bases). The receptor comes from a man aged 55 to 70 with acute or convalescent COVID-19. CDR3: CASSQGSTYGYTF. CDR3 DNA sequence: TGTGCCAGCAGCCAGGGATCGACCTATGGCTACACCTTC.